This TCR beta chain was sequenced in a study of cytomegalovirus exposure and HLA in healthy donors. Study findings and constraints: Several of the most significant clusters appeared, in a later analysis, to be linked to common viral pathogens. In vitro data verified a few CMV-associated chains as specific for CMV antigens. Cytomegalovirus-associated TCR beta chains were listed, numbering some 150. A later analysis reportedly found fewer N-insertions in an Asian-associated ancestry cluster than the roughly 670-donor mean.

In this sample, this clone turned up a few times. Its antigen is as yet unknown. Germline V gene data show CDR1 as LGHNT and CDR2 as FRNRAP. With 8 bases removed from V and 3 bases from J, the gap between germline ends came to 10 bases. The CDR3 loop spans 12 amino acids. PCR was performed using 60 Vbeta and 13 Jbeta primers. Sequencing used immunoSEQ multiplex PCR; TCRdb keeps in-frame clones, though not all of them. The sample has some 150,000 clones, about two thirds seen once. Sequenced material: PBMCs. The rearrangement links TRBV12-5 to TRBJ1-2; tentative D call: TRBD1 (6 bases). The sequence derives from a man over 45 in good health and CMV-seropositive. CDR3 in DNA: TGTGCTAGTAACAGGGAAGACTATGGCTACACCTTC. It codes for CASNREDYGYTF.